The sequence of this T cell receptor (beta chain) was determined in a study of CD8 T cells in ankylosing spondylitis. Study results and limitations: A TCR beta motif made of fewer than ten highly homologous variants seemed typical of ankylosing spondylitis blood.

The CDR3 loop spans 16 amino acids. Deletions cut 0 bases from V and 0 bases from J, with 10 bases between. The germline V gene encodes CDR1 SGHRS and CDR2 YFSETQ. On this clonotype itself: Its antigen is not identified.

TCRdb re-called the 5' RACE reads with MiXCR, one entry per CDR3 protein. Of around 890,000 distinct CDR3 sequences in the sample, roughly 12% were seen once. This chain connects TRBV5-1 to TRBJ2-1, with D unresolved. The sequence was collected from a male donor with ankylosing spondylitis. The source material was blood, either unsorted or a sorted T cell fraction (not recorded which). The CDR3 here is CASSLVVLSSYNEQFF. The CDR3 region has the DNA TGCGCCAGCAGCTTGGTCGTACTGAGCTCCTACAATGAGCAGTTCTTC.